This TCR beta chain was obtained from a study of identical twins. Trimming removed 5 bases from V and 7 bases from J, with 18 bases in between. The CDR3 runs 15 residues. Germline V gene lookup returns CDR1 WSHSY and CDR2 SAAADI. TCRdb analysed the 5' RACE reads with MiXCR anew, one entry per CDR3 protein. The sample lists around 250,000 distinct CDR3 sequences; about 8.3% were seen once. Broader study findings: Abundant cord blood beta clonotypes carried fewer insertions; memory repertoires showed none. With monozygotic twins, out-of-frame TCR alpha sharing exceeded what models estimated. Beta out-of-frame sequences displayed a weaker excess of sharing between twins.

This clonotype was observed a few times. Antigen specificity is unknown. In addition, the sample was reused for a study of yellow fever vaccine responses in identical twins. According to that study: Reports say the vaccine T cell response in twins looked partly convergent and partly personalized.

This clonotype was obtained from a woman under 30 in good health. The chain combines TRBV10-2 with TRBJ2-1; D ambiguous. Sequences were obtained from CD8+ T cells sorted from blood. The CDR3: CASSTLESEQNEQFF. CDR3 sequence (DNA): TGCGCCAGCAGTACCCTAGAGTCGGAACAAAATGAGCAGTTCTTC.